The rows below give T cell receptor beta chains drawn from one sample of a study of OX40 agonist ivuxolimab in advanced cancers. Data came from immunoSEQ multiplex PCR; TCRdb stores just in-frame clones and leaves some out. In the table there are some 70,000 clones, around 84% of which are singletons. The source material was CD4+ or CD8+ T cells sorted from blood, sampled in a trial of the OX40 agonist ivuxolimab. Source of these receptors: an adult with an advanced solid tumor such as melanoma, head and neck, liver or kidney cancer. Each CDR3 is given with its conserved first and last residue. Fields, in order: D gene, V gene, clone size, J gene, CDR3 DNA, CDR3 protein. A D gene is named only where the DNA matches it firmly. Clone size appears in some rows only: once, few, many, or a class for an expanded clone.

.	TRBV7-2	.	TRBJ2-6	TGTGCCAGCAGGCTCCCGGGGCGCGCTGGGGCCAACGTCCTGACTTTC	CASRLPGRAGANVLTF
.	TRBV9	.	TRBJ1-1	TGTGCCAGCAGCGTAGACGGGCAGGGTCACATAGCTTTCTTT	CASSVDGQGHIAFF
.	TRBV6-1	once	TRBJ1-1	TGTGCCAGCAGGCAGGGGTTCGGAACTGAAGCTTTCTTT	CASRQGFGTEAFF
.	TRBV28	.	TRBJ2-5	TGTGCCAGCAGACCAGGGGAGGAGACCCAGTACTTC	CASRPGEETQYF
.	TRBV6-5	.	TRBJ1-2	TGTGCCAGCAGTTACCGACAGATGTTGGGCCATGGCTACACCTTC	CASSYRQMLGHGYTF
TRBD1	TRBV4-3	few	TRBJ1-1	TGCGCCAGCAGCCCAAGGGACAGGCTGAACACTGAAGCTTTCTTT	CASSPRDRLNTEAFF
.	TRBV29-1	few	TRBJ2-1	TGCAGCGTTGCCGGGGGCAATTACAATGAGCAGTTCTTC	CSVAGGNYNEQFF
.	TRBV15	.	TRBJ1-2	TGTGCCACCAGCATCCCTGGGGGGAATGGCTACACCTTC	CATSIPGGNGYTF
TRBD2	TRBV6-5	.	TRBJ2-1	TGTGCCGCTAGCGGGAGGGTCGCTAACAATGAGCAGTTCTTC	CAASGRVANNEQFF
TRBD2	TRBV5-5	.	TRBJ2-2	TGTGCCAGCAGCCACGGACTAGCGGGGGCCGTGAACACCGGGGAGCTGTTTTTT	CASSHGLAGAVNTGELFF
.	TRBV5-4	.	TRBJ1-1	TGTGCCAGCAGCTTAACATTAGGAGGAACTGAAGCTTTCTTT	CASSLTLGGTEAFF
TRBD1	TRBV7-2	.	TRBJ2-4	TGTGCCAGCAGCTTCCCCAGGACAGGGATAAACGCCAAAAACATTCAGTACTTC	CASSFPRTGINAKNIQYF
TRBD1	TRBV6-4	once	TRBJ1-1	TGTGCCAGCAGTGAGACAGGGAACGTGAACACTGAAGCTTTCTTT	CASSETGNVNTEAFF
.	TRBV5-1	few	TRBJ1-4	TGCGCCAGCAGCTCTGGGACTGATGAAAAACTGTTTTTT	CASSSGTDEKLFF
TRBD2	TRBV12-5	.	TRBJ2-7	TGTGCTAGTGGCGCACATCCCGGGACTAGCGGGGCGGGGCCTCTCTACGAGCAGTACTTC	CASGAHPGTSGAGPLYEQYF
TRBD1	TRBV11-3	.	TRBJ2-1	TGTGCCAGCAGCTCCGGGACAGGGCTGAACAATGAGCAGTTCTTC	CASSSGTGLNNEQFF
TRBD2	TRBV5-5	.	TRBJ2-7	TGTGCCAGCAGCCCCGGGGGGGGGCAGGTCTACGAGCAGTACTTC	CASSPGGGQVYEQYF
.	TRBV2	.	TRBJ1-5	TGTGCCAGCAGTGAATTGATGGGAAAAGGCAATCAGCCCCAGCATTTT	CASSELMGKGNQPQHF
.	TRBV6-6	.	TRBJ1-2	TGTGCCAGCAGCCTCAGGGGAAGAGAGGGCTACACCTTC	CASSLRGREGYTF
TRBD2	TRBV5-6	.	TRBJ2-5	TGTGCCAGCAGCTTGGCCGGGGGGGGAAAGACCCAGTACTTC	CASSLAGGGKTQYF
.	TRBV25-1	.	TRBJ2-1	TGTGCCAGCAGTGAGGAAAGGGACCGCTACAATGAGCAGTTCTTC	CASSEERDRYNEQFF
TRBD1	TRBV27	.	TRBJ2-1	TGTGCCAGCAGTATCGGTGGACAGGGGGTGTATGAGCAGTTCTTC	CASSIGGQGVYEQFF
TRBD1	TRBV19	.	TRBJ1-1	TGTGCCAGTAGTAATACCGGGACAGGTAGGACCTATGCTTTCTTT	CASSNTGTGRTYAFF
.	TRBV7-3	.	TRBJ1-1	TGTGCCAGCAGCTTAACGGCGGGAATGGGAACTGAAGCTTTCTTT	CASSLTAGMGTEAFF
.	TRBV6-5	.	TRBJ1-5	TGTGCCATCAGTGAGTACAGGGATGATCAGCCCCAGCATTTT	CAISEYRDDQPQHF
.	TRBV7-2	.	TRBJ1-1	TGTGCCAGCCAGACGCCCGGGACGACGAACACTGAAGCTTTCTTT	CASQTPGTTNTEAFF
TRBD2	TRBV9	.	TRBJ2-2	TGTGCCAGCAGCGTACGCCCCGGGACTAGCGGGAGGGGAATCACCGGGGAGCTGTTTTTT	CASSVRPGTSGRGITGELFF
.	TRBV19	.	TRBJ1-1	TGTGCCAGTAGTATAGGGACCGGCGCGGGTGAAGCTTTCTTT	CASSIGTGAGEAFF
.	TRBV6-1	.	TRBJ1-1	TGTGCCAGCGGACGGGGGCGCGCGATGAACACTGAAGCTTTCTTT	CASGRGRAMNTEAFF